One and the same sample provided the 15 T cell receptor beta chains below, sequenced in a study of blood T cells in healthy people across ages. A second PCR, run for about 7 to 11 cycles, used a sample-barcoded 5' primer plus a J-beta primer mix. Each CDR3 protein is one row after TCRdb ran MiXCR on the 5' RACE reads. Among 1.5 million or so distinct CDR3 sequences listed, approximately 43% were seen once. Sequencing input: blood. The receptors stem from a woman aged 18 to 35 in good health.

This clonotype appeared once. The junction departs from germline at one end; a sequencing error may be responsible. J is TRBJ1-1 and V is TRBV13; D ambiguous. Germline V gene lookup returns CDR1 PRHDT and CDR2 FYEKMQ (reference sequence). There are 14 residues in the CDR3. The CDR3 DNA reads as TGTGCCGGCAGCCCGTCACGGGGGAACACTGAAGCTTTCTTT. It is translated as CAGSPSRGNTEAFF. The whole variable domain, remainder taken from reference TRBV13 and TRBJ1-1, is AAGVIQSPRHLIKEKRETATLKCYPIPRHDTVYWYQQGPGQDPQFLISFYEKMQSDKGSIPDRFSAQQFSDYHSELNMSSLELGDSALYFCAGSPSRGNTEAFFGQGTRLTVV.

This clonotype was found a few times. This sequence joins TRBV6-5 and TRBJ2-2; D gene unclear. Trimming cost V 0 bases and J 2 bases, with 7 bases left between them. The germline gives CDR1 MNHEY, CDR2 SVGAGI. CDR3 size: 15 residues. The CDR3 region has the DNA TGTGCCAGCAGTTACTCGAGTAGCAACACCGGGGAGCTGTTTTTT. Its translation: CASSYSSSNTGELFF.

The V and J genes are TRBV21-1 and TRBJ1-3; the table's D call of TRBD1 was not tested on the DNA. TRBV21-1 is designated a pseudogene. The CDR3 totals 16 residues. CDR3 in amino acids: CASSSWDNLSGNTIYF. The CDR3 nucleotides are TGTGCCAGCAGCAGTTGGGACAATCTATCCGGAAACACCATATATTTT.

This clonotype was counted between two and nine times. The V gene is TRBV2, the J gene TRBJ2-5, with no clear D. The CDR3 has 14 amino acids. Trimming removed 4 bases at V and 3 bases at J, with 12 bases between. Germline loops: CDR1 SNHLY, CDR2 FYNNEI. The CDR3 coding sequence is TGTGCCAGCAGTGGAGAGACTCGGGAAGAGACCCAGTACTTC. Encoded protein: CASSGETREETQYF.

The chain employs TRBV20-1 and TRBJ2-1; TRBD2 aligns across 8 bases. This CDR3 comprises 16 residues. V shed 0 bases, J shed 5 bases, and the junction held 9 bases outside the gene matches. Germline assignment: CDR1 DFQATT and CDR2 SNEGSKA (reference sequence). CDR3 DNA sequence: TGCAGTGCTAGAGATCTCGCAGCGGGGGATCACAATGAGCAGTTCTTC. This translates into CSARDLAAGDHNEQFF.

This clonotype turned up a few times. The CDR3 protein is CASSVETRTSGGALQYF. CDR3 DNA: TGTGCCAGCAGCGTAGAGACCCGGACTAGCGGGGGGGCCCTTCAGTATTTT. The rearrangement joins TRBV9 to TRBJ2-3; 15 nucleotides align to TRBD2. V was clipped by 0 bases and J by 12 bases; unmatched bases: 11. The CDR3 contains 17 residues. Germline-derived CDR1 and CDR2 are SGDLS and YYNGEE. Full variable domain (rest looked up from reference TRBV9 and TRBJ2-3): DSGVTQTPKHLITATGQRVTLRCSPRSGDLSVYWYQQSLDQGLQFLIQYYNGEERAKGNILERFSAQQFPDLHSELNLSSLELGDSALYFCASSVETRTSGGALQYFGPGTRLTVL.

J is TRBJ1-1 and V is TRBV29-1; D may be TRBD1 (5 bases). CDR3 length: 16 amino acids. With 1 base removed from V and 1 base from J, the gap between germline ends came to 16 bases. The germline V gene encodes CDR1 SQVTM and CDR2 ANQGSEA. The CDR3 DNA sequence: TGCAGCGTTGAAGCTCTGATAGACAGAACGAACACTGAAGCTTTCTTT. Translated, it gives CSVEALIDRTNTEAFF.

On this clonotype itself: A much larger clone sits a single nucleotide away, making a read error possible. This chain uses TRBV20-1 with TRBJ1-2; TRBD1 matches 9 bases. The germline gives CDR1 DFQATT, CDR2 SNEGSKA (reference sequence). V shed 6 bases, J shed 8 bases, and the junction held 16 bases outside the gene matches. The CDR3 consists of 15 residues. The CDR3 loop reads CSAEESDRGAQGYTF. The CDR3 DNA reads as TGCAGTGCCGAAGAGTCGGACAGGGGCGCCCAAGGCTACACCTTC.

J is TRBJ2-1 and V is TRBV6-2 or TRBV6-3; no reliable D call. The CDR3 is made up of 15 amino acids. Germline lookup yields CDR1 MNHEY and CDR2 SVGEGT. V was cut by 5 bases and J by 3 bases, with 14 bases left in between. CDR3 nucleotides: TGTGCCAGCAGTCTACTCAGACCATACTACAATGAGCAGTTCTTC. It codes for CASSLLRPYYNEQFF.

This clonotype showed up just a few times. The chain has TRBV2 and TRBJ2-7, with D possibly matching TRBD2 (6 bases). The DNA matches TRBJ2-5 better at its end, which makes the J call doubtful. The CDR3 sequence is 13 residues long. Germline CDR1 and CDR2: SNHLY and FYNNEI. DNA of the CDR3: TGTGCAAGCGGGTGGGAAGTTGGAGAGACCCAGTACTTC. The encoded protein is CASGWEVGETQYF.

This chain joins TRBV20-1 and TRBJ1-1; 7 nucleotides line up with TRBD1. CDR3 length: 11 amino acids. Germline CDR1 and CDR2: DFQATT and SNEGSKA (reference sequence). Trimming at V came to 8 bases and at J to 6 bases, leaving 6 bases not matched to a gene. This chain's CDR3 is CSIDRVAEAFF. Here the CDR3 DNA reads TGCAGTATAGACAGGGTCGCTGAAGCTTTCTTT.

Remarks on this clonotype: A read error may produce the germline difference seen at one junction end. The V call is TRBV12-3 or TRBV12-4, the J call TRBJ1-4; D is unclear. CDR3 length: 18 amino acids. CDR3 nucleotides: TGTGCCAGCGGTGCAAGCTGGCAGTCTGCTCGGGGTAATGAGAAACTGTTTTTT. It specifies CASGASWQSARGNEKLFF.

This clonotype was counted between two and nine times. V is TRBV10-3 and J is TRBJ2-3, with D maybe TRBD2 (6 bases). CDR1 is ENHRY, CDR2 SYGVKD, per germline. V lost 6 bases and J lost 2, with 9 bases in between. The CDR3 totals 13 residues. The CDR3 is CAISGTDTDTQYF. The CDR3 nucleotides read TGTGCCATCAGCGGGACTGACACAGATACGCAGTATTTT.

The chain is built from TRBV20-1 and TRBJ2-7; no clear D gene. This CDR3 spans 13 amino acids. Trimming cost V 6 bases and J 0 bases, with 12 bases left between them. Germline V CDR1 and CDR2: DFQATT, SNEGSKA (reference sequence). CDR3 coding DNA: TGCAGTGCCGTGAAAGGAAGCTCCTACGAGCAGTACTTC. Translating gives CSAVKGSSYEQYF.

The CDR3 DNA reads TGTGCCAGCACCAAGGGTAGCAGCTCCTACAATGAGCAGTTCTTC. This encodes CASTKGSSSYNEQFF. This chain links TRBV7-2 with TRBJ2-1; no clear D gene. Deletions cut 7 bases from V and 0 bases from J, with 13 bases between. The CDR3 runs 15 residues. CDR1 is SGHTA, CDR2 FQGNSA, per germline. Based on the CDR3 plus reference TRBV7-2 and TRBJ2-1, the full variable domain is GAGVSQSPSNKVTEKGKDVELRCDPISGHTALYWYRQSLGQGLEFLIYFQGNSAPDKSGLPSDRFSAERTGGSVSTLTIQRTQQEDSAVYLCASTKGSSSYNEQFFGPGTRLTVL.